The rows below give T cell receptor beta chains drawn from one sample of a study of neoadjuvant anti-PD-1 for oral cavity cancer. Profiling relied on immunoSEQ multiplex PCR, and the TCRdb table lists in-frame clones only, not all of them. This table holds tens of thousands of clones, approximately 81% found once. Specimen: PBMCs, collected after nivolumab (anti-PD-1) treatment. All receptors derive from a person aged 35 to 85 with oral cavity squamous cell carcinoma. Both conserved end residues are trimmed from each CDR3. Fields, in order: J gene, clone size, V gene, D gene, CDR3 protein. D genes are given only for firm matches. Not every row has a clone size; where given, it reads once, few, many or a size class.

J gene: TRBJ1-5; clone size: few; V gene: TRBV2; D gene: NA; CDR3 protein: ASSVQDNQPQH
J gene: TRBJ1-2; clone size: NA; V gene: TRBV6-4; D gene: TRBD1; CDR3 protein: ASRPGQGGSGYT
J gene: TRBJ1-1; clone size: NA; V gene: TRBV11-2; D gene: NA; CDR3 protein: ASSLVSTEAF
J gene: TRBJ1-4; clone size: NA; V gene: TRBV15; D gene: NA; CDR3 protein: ATSHEDVSTNEKLF
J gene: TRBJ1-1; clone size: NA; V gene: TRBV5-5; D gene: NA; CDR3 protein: ASSLDPMNTEAF
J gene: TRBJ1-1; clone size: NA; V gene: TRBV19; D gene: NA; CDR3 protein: ASSAREMNTEAF
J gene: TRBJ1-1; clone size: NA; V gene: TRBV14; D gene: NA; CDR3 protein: ASSLGQGWTEAF
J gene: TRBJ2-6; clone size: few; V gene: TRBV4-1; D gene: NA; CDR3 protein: ASSQDTVSVGT
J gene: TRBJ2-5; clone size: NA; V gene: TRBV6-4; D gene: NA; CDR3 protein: ASSDPKGVYQETQY
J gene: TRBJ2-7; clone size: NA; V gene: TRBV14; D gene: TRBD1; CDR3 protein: ASSLSYRGEQY
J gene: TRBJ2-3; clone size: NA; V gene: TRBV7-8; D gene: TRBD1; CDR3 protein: ASSEQGLNYGADTQY
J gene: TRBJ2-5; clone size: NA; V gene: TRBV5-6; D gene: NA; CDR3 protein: ASSSQETQY
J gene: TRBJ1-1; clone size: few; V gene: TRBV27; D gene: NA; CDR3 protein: ASSLSLGPKNTEAF
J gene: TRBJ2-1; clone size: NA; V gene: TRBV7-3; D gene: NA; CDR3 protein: ASSLVGSASNEQF
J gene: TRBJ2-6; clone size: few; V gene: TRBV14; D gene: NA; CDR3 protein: ASSQVVGANVLT
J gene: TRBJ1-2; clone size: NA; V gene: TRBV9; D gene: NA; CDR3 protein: ASSVEENYGYT
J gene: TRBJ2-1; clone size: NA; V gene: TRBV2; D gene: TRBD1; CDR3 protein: ASNLLTGGNEQF
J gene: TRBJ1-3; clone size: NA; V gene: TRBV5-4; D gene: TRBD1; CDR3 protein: ASSKGQGRDTIY
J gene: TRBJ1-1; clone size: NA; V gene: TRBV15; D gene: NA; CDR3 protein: ATSGRLLIGMNTEAF
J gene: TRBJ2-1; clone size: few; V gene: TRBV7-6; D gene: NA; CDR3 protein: ASSLATLNEQF
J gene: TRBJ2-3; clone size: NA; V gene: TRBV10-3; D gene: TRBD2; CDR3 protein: AISERAGAPDTQY
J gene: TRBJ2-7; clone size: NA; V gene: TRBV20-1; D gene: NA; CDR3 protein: SAPDPYEQY
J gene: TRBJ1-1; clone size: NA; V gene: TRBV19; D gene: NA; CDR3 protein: ASSITPGVAF
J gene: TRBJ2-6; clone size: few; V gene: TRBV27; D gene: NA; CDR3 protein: ASSFASGANVLT
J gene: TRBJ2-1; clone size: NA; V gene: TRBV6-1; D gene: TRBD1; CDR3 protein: ASSETGGYNEQF
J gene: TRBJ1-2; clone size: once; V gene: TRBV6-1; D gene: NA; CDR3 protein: ASSDPGWEDGYGYT
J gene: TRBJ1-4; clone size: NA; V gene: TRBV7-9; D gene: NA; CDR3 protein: ASSGEARLF
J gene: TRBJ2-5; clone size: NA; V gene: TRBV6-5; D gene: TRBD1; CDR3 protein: ASSPSNRGWETQY
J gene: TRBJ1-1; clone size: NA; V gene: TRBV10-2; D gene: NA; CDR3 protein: ASSHSLQPRQLDTEAF
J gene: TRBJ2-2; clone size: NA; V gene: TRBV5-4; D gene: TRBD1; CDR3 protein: ASSRTGTGELF
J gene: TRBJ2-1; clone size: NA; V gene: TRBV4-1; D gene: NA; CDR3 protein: ASSQDPSNNEQF
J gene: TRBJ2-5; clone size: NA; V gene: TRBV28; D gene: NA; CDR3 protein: ASSTHRRGRETQY
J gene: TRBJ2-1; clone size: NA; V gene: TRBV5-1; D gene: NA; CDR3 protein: ASSLIRENEQF
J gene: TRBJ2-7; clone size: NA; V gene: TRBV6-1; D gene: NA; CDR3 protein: ASTAAPIYEQY
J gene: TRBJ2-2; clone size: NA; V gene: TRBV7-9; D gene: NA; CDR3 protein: ASSLGAGELF
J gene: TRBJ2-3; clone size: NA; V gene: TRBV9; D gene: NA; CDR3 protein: ASSVGPDTDTQY
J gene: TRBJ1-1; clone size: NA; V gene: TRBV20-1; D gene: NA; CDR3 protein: SAVGGTEAF
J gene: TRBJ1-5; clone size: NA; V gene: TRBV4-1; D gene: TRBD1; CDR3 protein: ASSQGQNLNQPQH
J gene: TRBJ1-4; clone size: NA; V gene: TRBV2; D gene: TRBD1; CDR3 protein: ANGQGGEKLF
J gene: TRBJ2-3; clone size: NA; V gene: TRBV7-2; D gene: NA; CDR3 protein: ASSARDNTDTQY
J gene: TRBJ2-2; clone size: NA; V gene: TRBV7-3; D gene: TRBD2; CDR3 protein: ASSLKGLAGANTGELF
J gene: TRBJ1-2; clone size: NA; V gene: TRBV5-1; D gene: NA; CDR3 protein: ASSLGAGVVYGYT
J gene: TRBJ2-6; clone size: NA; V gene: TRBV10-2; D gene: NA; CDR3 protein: ASSRQSTSSGANVLT
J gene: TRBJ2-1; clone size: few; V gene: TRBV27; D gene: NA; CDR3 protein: ASSSGSGRENEQF
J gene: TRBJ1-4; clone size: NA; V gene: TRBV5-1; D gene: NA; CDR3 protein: ASSPREWGATEKLF
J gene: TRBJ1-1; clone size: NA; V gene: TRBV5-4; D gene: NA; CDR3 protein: ASSPFVGDTEAF
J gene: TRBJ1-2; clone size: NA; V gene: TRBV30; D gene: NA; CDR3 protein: AWSDGPVLGGYT
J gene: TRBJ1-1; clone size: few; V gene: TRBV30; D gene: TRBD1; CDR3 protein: AWSVPGQGEESTEAF
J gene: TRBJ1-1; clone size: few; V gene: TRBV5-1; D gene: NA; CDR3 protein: ASSLDDTEAF
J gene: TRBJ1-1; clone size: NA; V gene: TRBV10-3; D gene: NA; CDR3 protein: AISVEGFTLNTEAF
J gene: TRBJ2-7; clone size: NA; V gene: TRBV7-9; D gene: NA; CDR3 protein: ASSLADLEQY
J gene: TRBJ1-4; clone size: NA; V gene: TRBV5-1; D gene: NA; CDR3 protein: ASSLDTGTGEKLF
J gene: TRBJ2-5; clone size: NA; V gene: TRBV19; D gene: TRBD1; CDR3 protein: ASARGQVETQY
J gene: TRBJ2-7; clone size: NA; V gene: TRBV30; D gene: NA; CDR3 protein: AWREDTYEQY
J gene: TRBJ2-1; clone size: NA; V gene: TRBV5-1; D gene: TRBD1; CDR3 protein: ASSRGRTGGGDEQF
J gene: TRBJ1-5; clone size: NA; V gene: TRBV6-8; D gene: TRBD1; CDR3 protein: ASRLYRGTPEHDNQPQH
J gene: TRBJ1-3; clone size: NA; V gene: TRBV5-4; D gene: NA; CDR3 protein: ASSLGVSGNTIY
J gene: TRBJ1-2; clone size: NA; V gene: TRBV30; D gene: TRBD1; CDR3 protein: AWRKGDRVKGYT
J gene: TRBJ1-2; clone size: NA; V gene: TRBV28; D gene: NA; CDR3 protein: ASSSPYGYT